The subject of this entry is one T cell receptor beta chain. The antigen is not known. TCRbeta library preparation incorporated unique molecular identifiers. TCRdb reprocessed the PCR reads via MiXCR and lists one record per CDR3 protein. The sample has about 600,000 distinct CDR3 sequences; over 10% are singletons. This sample stems from a study of T-cell reconstitution after alpha-beta-depleted transplantation in children. V gave up 5 bases and J gave up 9 bases; unmatched junction bases: 5. Germline-derived CDR1 and CDR2 are SGHNT and YENEEA. This CDR3 has 15 amino acids. Findings of the study overall: It was newly produced T cells that mostly accounted for T-cell counts and diversity one year after transplant. TCRbeta diversity was high at day 60 in some patients (a result of surviving recipient T cells and thymic progenitors). There were reportedly several hundred expanded graft clones from which alpha-beta T cells came about two months after transplant.

This specimen was PBMCs, mostly from graft donor cells, taken 360 days after TCRalphabeta/CD19-depleted stem cell transplant. This clonotype was obtained from a male patient aged 10-17 years who had a stem cell transplant for acute myeloid leukemia, so the T cells may come from the graft donor. The rearrangement links TRBV11-3 to TRBJ2-1; TRBD2 matches at 15 bases. The CDR3 loop reads CASSPRTSGRVEQFF. In DNA, the CDR3 is TGTGCCAGCAGCCCCAGGACTAGCGGGAGGGTTGAGCAGTTCTTC.